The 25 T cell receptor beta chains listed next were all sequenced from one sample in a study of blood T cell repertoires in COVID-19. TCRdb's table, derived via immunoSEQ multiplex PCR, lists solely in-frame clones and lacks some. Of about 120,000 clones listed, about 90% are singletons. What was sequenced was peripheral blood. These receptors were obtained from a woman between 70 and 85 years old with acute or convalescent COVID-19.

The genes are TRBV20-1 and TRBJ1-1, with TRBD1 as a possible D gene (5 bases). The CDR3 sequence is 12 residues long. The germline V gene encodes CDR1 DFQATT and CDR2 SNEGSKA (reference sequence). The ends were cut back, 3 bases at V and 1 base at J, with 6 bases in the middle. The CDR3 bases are TGCAGTGCTAGTGGGGCGAACACTGAAGCTTTCTTT. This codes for CSASGANTEAFF.

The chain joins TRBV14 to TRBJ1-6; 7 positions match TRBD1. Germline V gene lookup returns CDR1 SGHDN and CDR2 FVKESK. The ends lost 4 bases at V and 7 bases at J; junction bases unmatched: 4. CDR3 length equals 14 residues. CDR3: CASSRGTVNSPLHF. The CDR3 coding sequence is TGTGCCAGCAGCCGCGGGACAGTAAATTCACCCCTCCACTTT.

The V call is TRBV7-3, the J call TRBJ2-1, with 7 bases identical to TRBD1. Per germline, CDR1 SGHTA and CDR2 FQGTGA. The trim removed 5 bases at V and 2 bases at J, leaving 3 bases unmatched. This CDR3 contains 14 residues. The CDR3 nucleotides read TGTGCCAGCAGCCGGGACAGAACCTACAATGAGCAGTTCTTC. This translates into CASSRDRTYNEQFF.

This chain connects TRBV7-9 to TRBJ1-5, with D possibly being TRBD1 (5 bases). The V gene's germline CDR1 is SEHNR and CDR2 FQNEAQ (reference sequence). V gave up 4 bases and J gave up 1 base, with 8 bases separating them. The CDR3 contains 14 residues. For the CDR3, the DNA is TGTGCCAGCAGCTCGGGACTCAGCAATCAGCCCCAGCATTTT. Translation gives CASSSGLSNQPQHF.

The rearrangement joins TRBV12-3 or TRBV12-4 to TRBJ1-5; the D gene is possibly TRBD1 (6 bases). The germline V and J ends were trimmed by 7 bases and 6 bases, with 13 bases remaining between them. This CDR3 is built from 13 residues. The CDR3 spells CASTTGSSQPQHF. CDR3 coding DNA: TGTGCCAGCACAACAGGGTCAAGTCAGCCCCAGCATTTT.

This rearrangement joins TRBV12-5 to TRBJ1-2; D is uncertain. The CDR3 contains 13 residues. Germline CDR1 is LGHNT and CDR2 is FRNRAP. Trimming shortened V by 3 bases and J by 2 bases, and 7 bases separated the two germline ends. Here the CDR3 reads CASGFGGNYGYTF. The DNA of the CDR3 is TGTGCTAGTGGTTTTGGAGGGAACTATGGCTACACCTTC.

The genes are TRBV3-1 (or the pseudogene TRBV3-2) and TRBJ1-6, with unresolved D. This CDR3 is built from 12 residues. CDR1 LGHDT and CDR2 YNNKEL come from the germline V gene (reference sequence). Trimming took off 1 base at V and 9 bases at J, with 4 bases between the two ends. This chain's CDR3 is CASSQASSPLHF. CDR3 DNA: TGTGCCAGCAGCCAAGCGAGTTCACCCCTCCACTTT.

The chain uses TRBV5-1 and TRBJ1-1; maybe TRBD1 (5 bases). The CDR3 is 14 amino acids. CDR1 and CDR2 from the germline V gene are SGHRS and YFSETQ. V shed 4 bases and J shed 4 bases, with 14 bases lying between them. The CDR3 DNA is TGCGCCAGCAGCCTCCGGGTGGGGGGCACTGAAGCTTTCTTT. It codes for CASSLRVGGTEAFF.

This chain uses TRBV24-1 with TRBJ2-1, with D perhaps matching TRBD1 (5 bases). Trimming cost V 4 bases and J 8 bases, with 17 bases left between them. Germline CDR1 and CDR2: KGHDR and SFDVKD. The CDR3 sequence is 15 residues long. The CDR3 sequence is CATSDASPGSDEQFF. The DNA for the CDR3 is TGTGCCACCAGTGACGCATCCCCAGGGTCTGATGAGCAGTTCTTC.

CDR3 bases: TGTGCCAGCAGCCCGGGACAGGGGCGCCATAGGTCACCCCTCCACTTT. Amino acid sequence: CASSPGQGRHRSPLHF. This chain joins TRBV5-6 and TRBJ1-6; TRBD1 matches at 10 bases. This CDR3 spans 16 amino acids. V was clipped by 4 bases and J by 10 bases; unmatched bases: 11. Germline CDR1 reads SGHDT; CDR2 reads YYEEEE.

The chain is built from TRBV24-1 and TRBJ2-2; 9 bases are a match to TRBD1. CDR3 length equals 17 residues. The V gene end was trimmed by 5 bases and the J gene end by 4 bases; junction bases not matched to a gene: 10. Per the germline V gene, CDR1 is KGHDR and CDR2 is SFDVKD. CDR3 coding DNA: TGTGCCACCAGTGCGTCCCTGGGACAGGGAGGCACCGGGGAGCTGTTTTTT. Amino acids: CATSASLGQGGTGELFF.

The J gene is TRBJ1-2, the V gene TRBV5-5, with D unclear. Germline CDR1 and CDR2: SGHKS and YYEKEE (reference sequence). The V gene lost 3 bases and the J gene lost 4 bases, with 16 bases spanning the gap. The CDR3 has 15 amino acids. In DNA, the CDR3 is TGTGCCAGCAGCTCCTCCCAGGCCAGAAGCTATGGCTACACCTTC. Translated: CASSSSQARSYGYTF.

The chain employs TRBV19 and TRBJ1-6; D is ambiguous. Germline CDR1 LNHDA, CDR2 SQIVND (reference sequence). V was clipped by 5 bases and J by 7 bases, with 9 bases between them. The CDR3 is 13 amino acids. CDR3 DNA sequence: TGTGCCAGTAGTCCCAGCGGAAATTCACCCCTCCACTTT. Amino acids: CASSPSGNSPLHF.

The CDR3 DNA follows: TGTGCCAGCAGTTCACTTACAGGGTACACCTTC. This translates into CASSSLTGYTF. The rearrangement links TRBV28 to TRBJ1-2; a possible D gene is TRBD1 (6 bases). The germline V gene has CDR1 MDHEN and CDR2 SYDVKM. The CDR3 runs 11 residues. The V end lost 4 bases, the J end lost 11 bases, and 11 bases lay between the germline ends.

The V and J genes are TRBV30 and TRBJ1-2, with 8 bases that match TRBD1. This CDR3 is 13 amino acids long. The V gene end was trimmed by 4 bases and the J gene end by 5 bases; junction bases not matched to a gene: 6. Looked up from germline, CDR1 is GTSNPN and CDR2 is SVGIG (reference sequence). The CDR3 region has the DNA TGTGCCTGGAAACCCGGGACAGGATATGGCTACACCTTC. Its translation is CAWKPGTGYGYTF.

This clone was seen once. The CDR3: CASSWDTNSPLHF. CDR3 nucleotide sequence: TGTGCCAGCAGCTGGGACACCAATTCACCCCTCCACTTT. The rearrangement links TRBV2 to TRBJ1-6; TRBD1 might be the D (6 bases). V was shortened by 6 bases and J by 7 bases, with 10 bases between the two germline ends. In germline, CDR1 is SNHLY, CDR2 FYNNEI. The length of the CDR3 is 13 residues.

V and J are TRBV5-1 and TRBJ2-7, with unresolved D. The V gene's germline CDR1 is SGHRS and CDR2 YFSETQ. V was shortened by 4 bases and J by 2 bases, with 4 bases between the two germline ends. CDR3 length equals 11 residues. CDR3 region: CASSTAYEQYF. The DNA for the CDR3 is TGCGCCAGCAGCACGGCCTACGAGCAGTACTTC.

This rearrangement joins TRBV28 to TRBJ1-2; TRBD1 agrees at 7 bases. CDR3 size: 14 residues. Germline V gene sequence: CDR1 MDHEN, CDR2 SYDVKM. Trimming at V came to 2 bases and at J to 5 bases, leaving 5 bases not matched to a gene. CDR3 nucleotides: TGTGCCAGCAGTTTAGGACAGGTATTTTATGGCTACACCTTC. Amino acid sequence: CASSLGQVFYGYTF.

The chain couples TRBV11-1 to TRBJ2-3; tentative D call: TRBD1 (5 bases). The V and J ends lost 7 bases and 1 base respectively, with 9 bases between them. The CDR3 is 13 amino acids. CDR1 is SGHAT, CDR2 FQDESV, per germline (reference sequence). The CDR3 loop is CASTDSGTDTQYF. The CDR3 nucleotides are TGTGCCAGCACTGACAGCGGCACAGATACGCAGTATTTT.

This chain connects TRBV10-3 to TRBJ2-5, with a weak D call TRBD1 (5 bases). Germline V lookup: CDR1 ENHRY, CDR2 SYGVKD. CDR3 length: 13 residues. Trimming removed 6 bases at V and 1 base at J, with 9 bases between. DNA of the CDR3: TGTGCCATCAGCCTCGACAGCCAAGAGACCCAGTACTTC. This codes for CAISLDSQETQYF.

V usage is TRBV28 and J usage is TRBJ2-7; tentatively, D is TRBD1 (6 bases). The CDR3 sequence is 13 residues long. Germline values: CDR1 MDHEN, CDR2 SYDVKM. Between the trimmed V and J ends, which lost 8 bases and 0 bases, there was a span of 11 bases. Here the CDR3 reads CASVSGDSYEQYF. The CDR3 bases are TGTGCCAGCGTCTCAGGGGACTCCTACGAGCAGTACTTC.

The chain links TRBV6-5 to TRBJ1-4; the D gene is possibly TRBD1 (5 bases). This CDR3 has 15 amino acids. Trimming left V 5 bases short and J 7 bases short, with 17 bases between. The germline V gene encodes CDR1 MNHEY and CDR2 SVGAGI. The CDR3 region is CASSPRPRGGEKLFF. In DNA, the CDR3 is TGTGCCAGCAGTCCCCGACCTAGGGGTGGTGAAAAACTGTTTTTT.

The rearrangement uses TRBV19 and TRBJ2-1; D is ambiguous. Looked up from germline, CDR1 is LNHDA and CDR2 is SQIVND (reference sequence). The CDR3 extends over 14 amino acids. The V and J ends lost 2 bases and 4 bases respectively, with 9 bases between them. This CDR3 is CASSISPLYNEQFF. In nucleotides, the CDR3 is TGTGCCAGTAGTATATCCCCTTTGTACAATGAGCAGTTCTTC.

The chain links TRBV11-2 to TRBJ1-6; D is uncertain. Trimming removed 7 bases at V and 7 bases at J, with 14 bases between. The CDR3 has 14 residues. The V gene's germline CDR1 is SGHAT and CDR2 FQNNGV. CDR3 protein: CASTGEGWNSPLHF. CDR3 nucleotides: TGTGCCAGCACCGGGGAGGGTTGGAATTCACCCCTCCACTTT. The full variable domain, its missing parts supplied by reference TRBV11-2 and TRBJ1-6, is EAGVAQSPRYKIIEKRQSVAFWCNPISGHATLYWYQQILGQGPKLLIQFQNNGVVDDSQLPKDRFSAERLKGVDSTLKIQPAKLEDSAVYLCASTGEGWNSPLHFGNGTRLTVT.

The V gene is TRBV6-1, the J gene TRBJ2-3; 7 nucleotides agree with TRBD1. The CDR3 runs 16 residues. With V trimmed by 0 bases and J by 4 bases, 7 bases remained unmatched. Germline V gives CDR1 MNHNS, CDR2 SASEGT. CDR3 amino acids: CASSEAGTALSDTQYF. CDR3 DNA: TGTGCCAGCAGTGAAGCGGGGACAGCTTTATCAGATACGCAGTATTTT.